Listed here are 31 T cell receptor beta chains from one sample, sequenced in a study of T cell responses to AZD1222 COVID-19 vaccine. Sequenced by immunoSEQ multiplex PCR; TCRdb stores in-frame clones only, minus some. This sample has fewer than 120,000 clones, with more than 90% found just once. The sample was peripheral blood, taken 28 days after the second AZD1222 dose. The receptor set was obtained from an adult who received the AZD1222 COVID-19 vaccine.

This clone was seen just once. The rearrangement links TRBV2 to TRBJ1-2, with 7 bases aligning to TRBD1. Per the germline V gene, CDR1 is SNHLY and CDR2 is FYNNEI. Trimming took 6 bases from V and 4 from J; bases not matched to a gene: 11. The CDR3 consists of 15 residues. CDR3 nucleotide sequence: TGTGCCAGCAGCGCCCTGGACAGGAACCCCTATGGCTACACCTTC. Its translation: CASSALDRNPYGYTF.

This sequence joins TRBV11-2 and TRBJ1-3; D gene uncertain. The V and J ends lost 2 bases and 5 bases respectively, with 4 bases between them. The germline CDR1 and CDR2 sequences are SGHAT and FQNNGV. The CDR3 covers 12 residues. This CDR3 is CASSLSRNTIYF. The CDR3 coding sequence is TGTGCCAGCAGCTTAAGCCGAAACACCATATATTTT.

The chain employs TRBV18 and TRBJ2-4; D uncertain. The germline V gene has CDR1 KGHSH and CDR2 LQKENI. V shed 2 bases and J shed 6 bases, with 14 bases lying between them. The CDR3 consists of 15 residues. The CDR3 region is CASSPIVGYGNIQYF. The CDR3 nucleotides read TGTGCCAGCTCACCAATCGTGGGATATGGAAACATTCAGTACTTC.

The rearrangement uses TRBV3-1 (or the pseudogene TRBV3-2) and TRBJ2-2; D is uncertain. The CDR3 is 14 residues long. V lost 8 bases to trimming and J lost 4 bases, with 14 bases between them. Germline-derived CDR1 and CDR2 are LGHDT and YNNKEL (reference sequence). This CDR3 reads CASGAVRGTGELFF. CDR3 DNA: TGTGCCAGCGGTGCAGTTAGAGGCACCGGGGAGCTGTTTTTT.

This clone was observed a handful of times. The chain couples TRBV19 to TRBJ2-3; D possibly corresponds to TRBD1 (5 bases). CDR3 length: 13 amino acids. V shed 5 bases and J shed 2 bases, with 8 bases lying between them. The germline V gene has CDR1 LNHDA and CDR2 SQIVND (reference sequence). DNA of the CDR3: TGTGCCAGTAGTGGGGCAGACACAGATACGCAGTATTTT. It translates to CASSGADTDTQYF.

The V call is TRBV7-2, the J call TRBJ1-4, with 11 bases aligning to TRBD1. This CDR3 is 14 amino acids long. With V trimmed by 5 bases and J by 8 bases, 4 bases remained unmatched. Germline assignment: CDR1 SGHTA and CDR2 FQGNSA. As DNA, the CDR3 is TGTGCCAGCAGCCTGGACAGGGGGCAGGAAAAACTGTTTTTT. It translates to CASSLDRGQEKLFF.

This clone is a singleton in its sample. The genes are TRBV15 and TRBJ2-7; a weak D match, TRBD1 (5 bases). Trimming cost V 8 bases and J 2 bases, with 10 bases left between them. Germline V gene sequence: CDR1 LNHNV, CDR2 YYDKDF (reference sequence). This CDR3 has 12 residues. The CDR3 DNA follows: TGTGCCACCTCTGGGGCGACCTACGAGCAGTACTTC. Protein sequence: CATSGATYEQYF. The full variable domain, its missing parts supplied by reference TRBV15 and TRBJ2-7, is DAMVIQNPRYQVTQFGKPVTLSCSQTLNHNVMYWYQQKSSQAPKLLFHYYDKDFNNEADTPDNFQSRRPNTSFCFLDIRSPGLGDTAMYLCATSGATYEQYFGPGTRLTVT.

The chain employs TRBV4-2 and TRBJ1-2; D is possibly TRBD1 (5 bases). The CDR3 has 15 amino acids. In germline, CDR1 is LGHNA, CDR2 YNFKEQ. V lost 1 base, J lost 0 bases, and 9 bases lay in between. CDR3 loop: CASSQGQPTNYGYTF. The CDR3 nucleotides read TGTGCCAGCAGCCAAGGACAGCCAACTAACTATGGCTACACCTTC.

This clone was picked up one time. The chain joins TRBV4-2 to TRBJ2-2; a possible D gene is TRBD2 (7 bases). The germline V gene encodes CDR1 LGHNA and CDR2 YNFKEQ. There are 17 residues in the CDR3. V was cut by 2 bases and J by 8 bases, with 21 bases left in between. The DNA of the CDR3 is TGTGCCAGCAGCCAAAGGGGGGGAGGGGCCTCTTCTGGGGAGCTGTTTTTT. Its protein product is CASSQRGGGASSGELFF.

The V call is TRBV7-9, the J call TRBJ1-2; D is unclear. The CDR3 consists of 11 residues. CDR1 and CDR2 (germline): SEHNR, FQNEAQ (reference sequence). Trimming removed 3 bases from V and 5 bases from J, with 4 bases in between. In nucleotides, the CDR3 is TGTGCCAGCAGCTTCGGGTATGGCTACACCTTC. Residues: CASSFGYGYTF.

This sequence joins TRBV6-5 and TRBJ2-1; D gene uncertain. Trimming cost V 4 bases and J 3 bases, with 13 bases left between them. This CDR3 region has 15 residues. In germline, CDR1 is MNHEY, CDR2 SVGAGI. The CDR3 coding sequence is TGTGCCAGCAGTTCAGTACAGACCCTCTACAATGAGCAGTTCTTC. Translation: CASSSVQTLYNEQFF.

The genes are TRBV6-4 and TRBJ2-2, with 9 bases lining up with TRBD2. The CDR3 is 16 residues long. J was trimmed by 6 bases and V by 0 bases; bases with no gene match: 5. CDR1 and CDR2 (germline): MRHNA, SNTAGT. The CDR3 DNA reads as TGTGCCAGCAGTGACTCCGGCGGGGGGGCCCCCGGGGAGCTGTTTTTT. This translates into CASSDSGGGAPGELFF.

CDR3 DNA: TGTGCCAGCAGCGCCGACGGACTAGCGGTTACGCAGTATTTT. It codes for CASSADGLAVTQYF. The chain joins TRBV11-2 to TRBJ2-3; 10 bases are a match to TRBD2. Per germline, CDR1 SGHAT and CDR2 FQNNGV. The CDR3 covers 14 residues. J gave up 8 bases and V 5 bases, and 7 bases lay outside the gene matches. The variable domain in full, completed from reference TRBV11-2 and TRBJ2-3, reads EAGVAQSPRYKIIEKRQSVAFWCNPISGHATLYWYQQILGQGPKLLIQFQNNGVVDDSQLPKDRFSAERLKGVDSTLKIQPAKLEDSAVYLCASSADGLAVTQYFGPGTRLTVL.

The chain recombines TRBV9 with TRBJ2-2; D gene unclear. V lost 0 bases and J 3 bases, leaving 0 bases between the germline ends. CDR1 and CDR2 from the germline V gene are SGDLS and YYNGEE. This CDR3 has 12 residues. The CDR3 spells CASSVDTGELFF. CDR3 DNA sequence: TGTGCCAGCAGCGTAGACACCGGGGAGCTGTTTTTT.

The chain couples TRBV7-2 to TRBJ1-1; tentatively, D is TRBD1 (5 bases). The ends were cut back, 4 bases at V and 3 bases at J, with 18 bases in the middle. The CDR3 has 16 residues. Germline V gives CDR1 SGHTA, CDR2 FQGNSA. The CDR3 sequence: CASSSHSGWGDTEAFF. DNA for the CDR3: TGTGCCAGCAGCTCCCATTCGGGTTGGGGGGACACTGAAGCTTTCTTT. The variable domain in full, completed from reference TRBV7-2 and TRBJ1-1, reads GAGVSQSPSNKVTEKGKDVELRCDPISGHTALYWYRQSLGQGLEFLIYFQGNSAPDKSGLPSDRFSAERTGGSVSTLTIQRTQQEDSAVYLCASSSHSGWGDTEAFFGQGTRLTVV.

The CDR3 DNA reads as TGTGCCAGCAGCTTGGCCTTAGGGAGTTATGGCTACACCTTC. Residues: CASSLALGSYGYTF. The V and J genes are TRBV5-6 and TRBJ1-2; D not resolved. Germline CDR1 reads SGHDT; CDR2 reads YYEEEE. The CDR3 totals 14 residues. Deletions cut 0 bases from V and 5 bases from J, with 11 bases between.

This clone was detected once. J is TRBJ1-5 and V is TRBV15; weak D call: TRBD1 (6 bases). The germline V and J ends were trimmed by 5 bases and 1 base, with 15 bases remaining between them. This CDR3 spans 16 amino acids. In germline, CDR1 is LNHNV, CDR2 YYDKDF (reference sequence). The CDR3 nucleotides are TGTGCCACCAGCGCCCCGAGGGGGGAGAGCAATCAGCCCCAGCATTTT. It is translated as CATSAPRGESNQPQHF.

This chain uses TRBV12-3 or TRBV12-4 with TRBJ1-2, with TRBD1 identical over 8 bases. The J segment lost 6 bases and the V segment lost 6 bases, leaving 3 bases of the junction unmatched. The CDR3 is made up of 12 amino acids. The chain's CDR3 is CASSDRGDGYTF. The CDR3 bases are TGTGCCAGCAGCGACAGGGGTGATGGCTACACCTTC.

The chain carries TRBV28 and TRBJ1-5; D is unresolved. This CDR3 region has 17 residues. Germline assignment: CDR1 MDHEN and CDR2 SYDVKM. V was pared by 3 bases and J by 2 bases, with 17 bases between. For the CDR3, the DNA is TGTGCCAGCAGTTTCAGTGATTTCGGAGGACGCAATCAGCCCCAGCATTTT. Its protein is CASSFSDFGGRNQPQHF.

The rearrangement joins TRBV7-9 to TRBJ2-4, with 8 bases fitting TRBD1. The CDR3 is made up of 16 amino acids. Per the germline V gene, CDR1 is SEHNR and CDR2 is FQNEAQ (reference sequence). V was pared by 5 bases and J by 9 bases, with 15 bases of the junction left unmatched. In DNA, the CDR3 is TGTGCCAGCAGCCCCCTTCAGGGACAGGCGGTCCCCATTCAGTACTTC. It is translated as CASSPLQGQAVPIQYF.

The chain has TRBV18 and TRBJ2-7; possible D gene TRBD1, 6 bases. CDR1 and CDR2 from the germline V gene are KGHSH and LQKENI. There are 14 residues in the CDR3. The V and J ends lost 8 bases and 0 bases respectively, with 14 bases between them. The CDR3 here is CASAPGTYSYEQYF. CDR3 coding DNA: TGTGCCAGCGCCCCCGGGACATACTCCTACGAGCAGTACTTC.

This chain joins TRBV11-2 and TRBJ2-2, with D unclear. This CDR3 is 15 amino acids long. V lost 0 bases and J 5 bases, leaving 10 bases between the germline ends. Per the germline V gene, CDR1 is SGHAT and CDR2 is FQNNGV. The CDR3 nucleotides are TGTGCCAGCAGCTTAGAGGGAAAAGTTACCGGGGAGCTGTTTTTT. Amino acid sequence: CASSLEGKVTGELFF.

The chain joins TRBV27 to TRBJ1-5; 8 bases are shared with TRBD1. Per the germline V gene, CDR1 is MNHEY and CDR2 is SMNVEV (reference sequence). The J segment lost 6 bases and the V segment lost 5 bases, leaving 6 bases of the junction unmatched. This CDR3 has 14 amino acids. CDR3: CASSLDRGSQPQHF. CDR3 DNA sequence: TGTGCCAGCAGTCTAGACAGGGGTAGTCAGCCCCAGCATTTT.

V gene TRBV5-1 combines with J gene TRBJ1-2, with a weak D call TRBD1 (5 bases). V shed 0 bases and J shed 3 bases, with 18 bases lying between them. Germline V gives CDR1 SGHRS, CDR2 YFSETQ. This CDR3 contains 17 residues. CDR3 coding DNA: TGCGCCAGCAGCTTGGGGTGGGGACCTGGGTCGGACTATGGCTACACCTTC. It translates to CASSLGWGPGSDYGYTF.

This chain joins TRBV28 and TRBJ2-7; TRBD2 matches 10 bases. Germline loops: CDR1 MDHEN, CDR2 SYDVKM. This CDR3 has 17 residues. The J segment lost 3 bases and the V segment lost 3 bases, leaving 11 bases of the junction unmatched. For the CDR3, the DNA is TGTGCCAGCAGTTTTCGAGGGACCCTAGCGGGGGACTACGAGCAGTACTTC. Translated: CASSFRGTLAGDYEQYF. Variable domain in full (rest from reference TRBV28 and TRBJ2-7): DVKVTQSSRYLVKRTGEKVFLECVQDMDHENMFWYRQDPGLGLRLIYFSYDVKMKEKGDIPEGYSVSREKKERFSLILESASTNQTSMYLCASSFRGTLAGDYEQYFGPGTRLTVT.

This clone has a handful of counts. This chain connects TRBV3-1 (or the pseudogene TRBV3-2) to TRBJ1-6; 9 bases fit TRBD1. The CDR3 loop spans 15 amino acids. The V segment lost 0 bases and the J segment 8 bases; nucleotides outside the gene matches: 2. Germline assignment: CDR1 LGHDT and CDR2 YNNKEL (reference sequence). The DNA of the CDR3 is TGTGCCAGCAGCCAAGAGGGACAGGGAGATTCACCCCTCCACTTT. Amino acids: CASSQEGQGDSPLHF.

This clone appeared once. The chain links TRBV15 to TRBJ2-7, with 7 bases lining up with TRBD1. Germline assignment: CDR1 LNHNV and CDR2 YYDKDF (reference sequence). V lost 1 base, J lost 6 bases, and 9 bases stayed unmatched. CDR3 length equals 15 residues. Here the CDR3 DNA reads TGTGCCACCAGCAGAGTGGGCAGGGGGTTCGGCGAGCAGTACTTC. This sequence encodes CATSRVGRGFGEQYF. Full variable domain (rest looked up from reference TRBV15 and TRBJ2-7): DAMVIQNPRYQVTQFGKPVTLSCSQTLNHNVMYWYQQKSSQAPKLLFHYYDKDFNNEADTPDNFQSRRPNTSFCFLDIRSPGLGDTAMYLCATSRVGRGFGEQYFGPGTRLTVT.

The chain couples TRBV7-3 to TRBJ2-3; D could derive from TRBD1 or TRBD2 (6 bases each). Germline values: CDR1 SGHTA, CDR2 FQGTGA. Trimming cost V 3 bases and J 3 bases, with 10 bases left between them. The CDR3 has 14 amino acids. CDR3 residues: CASSFGGRTDTQYF. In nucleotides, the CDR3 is TGTGCCAGCAGCTTCGGGGGCCGGACAGATACGCAGTATTTT.

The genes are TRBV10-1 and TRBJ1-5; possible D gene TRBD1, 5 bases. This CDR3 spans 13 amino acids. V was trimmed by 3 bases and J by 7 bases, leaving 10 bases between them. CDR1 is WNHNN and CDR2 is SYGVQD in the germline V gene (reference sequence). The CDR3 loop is CASSESGGQPQHF. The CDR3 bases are TGCGCCAGCAGTGAATCGGGGGGGCAGCCCCAGCATTTT.

CDR3 coding DNA: TGTGCCAGCAGCGAAAAGTCCCGGGACAGGGACCTTTATAGCAATCAGCCCCAGCATTTT. Translated: CASSEKSRDRDLYSNQPQHF. This chain uses TRBV9 with TRBJ1-5; 9 bases are a match to TRBD1. The J segment lost 0 bases and the V segment lost 3 bases, leaving 16 bases of the junction unmatched. The CDR3 covers 20 residues. Per germline, CDR1 SGDLS and CDR2 YYNGEE.

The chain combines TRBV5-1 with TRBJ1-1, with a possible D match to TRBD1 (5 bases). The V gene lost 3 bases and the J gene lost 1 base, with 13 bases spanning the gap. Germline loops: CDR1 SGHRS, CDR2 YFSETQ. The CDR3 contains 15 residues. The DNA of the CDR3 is TGCGCCAGCAGCTCCGGCGGAGGGGAGAACACTGAAGCTTTCTTT. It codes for CASSSGGGENTEAFF.